Presented here are 10 T cell receptor beta chains from one specimen sequenced in a study of shared clonotypes between healthy human individuals. Cells designated naive CD8 were CD45RO-negative and were positively selected for CCR7, with terminally differentiated effector memory CD45RA+ cells excluded. Measured with immunoSEQ multiplex PCR; TCRdb has only the in-frame clones, and not every one. The table has about 2 million clones, approximately 94% seen once. Sequenced material: naive CD8+ T cells sorted from blood. These receptors all stem from a man younger than 35 in good health.

Points on this clone: Other DNA sequences of this sample code for an identical CDR3. The V gene is TRBV5-6, the J gene TRBJ2-7; D is ambiguous. This CDR3 has 12 amino acids. Germline assignment: CDR1 SGHDT and CDR2 YYEEEE. Between the trimmed V and J ends, which lost 3 bases and 2 bases, there was a span of 6 bases. CDR3 residues: CASSWGTYEQYF. The CDR3 region has the DNA TGTGCCAGCAGCTGGGGTACCTACGAGCAGTACTTC.

The chain joins TRBV4-1 to TRBJ2-7; 7 positions agree with TRBD1. From germline, CDR1 is MGHRA and CDR2 YSYEKL. The CDR3 length is 16 residues. Trimming took 3 bases from V and 2 from J; bases not matched to a gene: 10. CDR3 loop: CASSQSPGQLTYEQYF. CDR3 DNA sequence: TGCGCCAGCAGCCAGAGCCCGGGACAGCTGACCTACGAGCAGTACTTC.

The gene calls are TRBV18 and TRBJ2-1; 10 nucleotides line up with TRBD2. This CDR3 is 15 amino acids long. CDR1 is KGHSH, CDR2 LQKENI, per germline. V was pared by 3 bases and J by 4 bases, with 3 bases of the junction left unmatched. CDR3 loop: CASSPLAGAYNEQFF. The CDR3, as DNA: TGTGCCAGCTCACCTCTAGCGGGGGCATACAATGAGCAGTTCTTC.

The chain has TRBV10-3 and TRBJ2-1; TRBD2 agrees at 13 bases. This CDR3 region has 16 residues. Germline assignment: CDR1 ENHRY and CDR2 SYGVKD. The V gene end was trimmed by 0 bases and the J gene end by 8 bases; junction bases not matched to a gene: 4. As DNA, the CDR3 is TGTGCCATCAGTGAGTCCTGGACTAGCGGGAGCCATGAGCAGTTCTTC. Encoded protein: CAISESWTSGSHEQFF.

CDR3 sequence (DNA): TGTGCCAGCAGCTTAGGCCGGGACAGGGACTACGAGCAGTACTTC. Its protein product is CASSLGRDRDYEQYF. This rearrangement joins TRBV11-2 to TRBJ2-7; 9 nucleotides line up with TRBD1. This CDR3 has 15 residues. J was trimmed by 3 bases and V by 1 base; bases with no gene match: 4. The germline V gene has CDR1 SGHAT and CDR2 FQNNGV.

V is TRBV5-5 and J is TRBJ2-7; no reliable D call. The V and J ends lost 4 bases and 0 bases respectively, with 11 bases between them. CDR3 length: 14 amino acids. Germline V gene lookup returns CDR1 SGHKS and CDR2 YYEKEE (reference sequence). The DNA of the CDR3 is TGTGCCAGCAGCGACGAGACTGGCTCCTACGAGCAGTACTTC. Amino acid sequence: CASSDETGSYEQYF.

This clone was seen only once. The same CDR3 is also encoded by other DNA sequences in this sample. The chain carries TRBV5-6 and TRBJ2-7; no reliable D call. V was clipped by 0 bases and J by 6 bases, with 7 bases between them. Germline assignment: CDR1 SGHDT and CDR2 YYEEEE. This CDR3 contains 12 residues. CDR3 sequence reads: CASSLDRLEQYF. CDR3 bases: TGTGCCAGCAGCTTGGATCGTCTCGAGCAGTACTTC.

This sequence joins TRBV4-3 and TRBJ2-7; 9 bases agree with TRBD1. This CDR3 has 15 residues. CDR1 and CDR2 (germline): LGHNA, YSLEER. The ends lost 2 bases at V and 4 bases at J; junction bases unmatched: 6. This CDR3 reads CASSQSQGARYEQYF. CDR3 nucleotide sequence: TGCGCCAGCAGCCAATCACAGGGGGCACGGTACGAGCAGTACTTC.

J is TRBJ2-2 and V is TRBV9; 9 nucleotides align to TRBD1. This CDR3 contains 16 residues. Trimming took 3 bases from V and 3 from J; bases not matched to a gene: 6. CDR1 and CDR2 from the germline V gene are SGDLS and YYNGEE. The CDR3 sequence is CASSGAGTGHTGELFF. The CDR3, as DNA: TGTGCCAGCAGCGGAGCCGGGACAGGGCACACCGGGGAGCTGTTTTTT.

This clone was seen just once. V is TRBV5-1 and J is TRBJ2-7; no reliable D call. Germline CDR1 reads SGHRS; CDR2 reads YFSETQ. The CDR3 runs to 14 residues. The ends were cut back, 4 bases at V and 1 base at J, with 12 bases in the middle. DNA of the CDR3: TGCGCCAGCAGCCCCGTCGATAGATCCTACGAGCAGTACTTC. As protein: CASSPVDRSYEQYF.